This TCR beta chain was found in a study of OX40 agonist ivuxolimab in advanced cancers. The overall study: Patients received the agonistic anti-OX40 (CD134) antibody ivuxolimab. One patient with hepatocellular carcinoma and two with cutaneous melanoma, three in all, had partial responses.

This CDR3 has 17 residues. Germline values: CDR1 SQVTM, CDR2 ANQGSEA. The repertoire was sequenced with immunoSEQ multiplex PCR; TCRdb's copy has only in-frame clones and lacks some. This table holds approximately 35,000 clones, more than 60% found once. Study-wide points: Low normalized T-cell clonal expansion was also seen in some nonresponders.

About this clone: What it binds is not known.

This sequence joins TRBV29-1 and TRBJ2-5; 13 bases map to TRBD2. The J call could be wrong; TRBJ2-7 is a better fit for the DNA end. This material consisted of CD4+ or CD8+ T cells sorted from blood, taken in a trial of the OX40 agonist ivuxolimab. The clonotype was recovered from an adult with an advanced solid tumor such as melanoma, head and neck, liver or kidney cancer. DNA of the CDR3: TGCAGCGTGGACGGACTAGCGGGGGCCAGGAGCTCCTACGAGCAGTACTTC. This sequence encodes CSVDGLAGARSSYEQYF.